This TCR beta chain was identified during a study of radiotherapy plus CTLA-4 blockade in lung cancer. Study overall: Objective response rate was 15% to 20%; disease control rate, around 31%.

Method: immunoSEQ multiplex PCR; TCRdb's copy keeps in-frame clones and lacks some. Counted here are 130,000 or so clones, around 90% occurring once; the ten biggest clones make up approximately 6.6%. Receiving focal radiation plus CTLA-4 blockade with ipilimumab were patients who had chemo-refractory metastatic non-small-cell lung cancer. Germline assignment: CDR1 ENHRY and CDR2 SYGVKD. Trimming at V came to 2 bases and at J to 7 bases, leaving 6 bases not matched to a gene. CDR3 length equals 15 residues. The material was peripheral blood, obtained from a patient treated with radiotherapy plus ipilimumab. This clonotype was obtained from a human donor with non-small cell lung cancer that progressed on radiotherapy plus ipilimumab. The chain recombines TRBV10-3 with TRBJ2-2; 8 bases are shared with TRBD2. The CDR3: CAISEASGRFGELFF. Written as DNA, the CDR3 is TGTGCCATCAGTGAGGCCAGCGGGAGATTCGGGGAGCTGTTTTTT.